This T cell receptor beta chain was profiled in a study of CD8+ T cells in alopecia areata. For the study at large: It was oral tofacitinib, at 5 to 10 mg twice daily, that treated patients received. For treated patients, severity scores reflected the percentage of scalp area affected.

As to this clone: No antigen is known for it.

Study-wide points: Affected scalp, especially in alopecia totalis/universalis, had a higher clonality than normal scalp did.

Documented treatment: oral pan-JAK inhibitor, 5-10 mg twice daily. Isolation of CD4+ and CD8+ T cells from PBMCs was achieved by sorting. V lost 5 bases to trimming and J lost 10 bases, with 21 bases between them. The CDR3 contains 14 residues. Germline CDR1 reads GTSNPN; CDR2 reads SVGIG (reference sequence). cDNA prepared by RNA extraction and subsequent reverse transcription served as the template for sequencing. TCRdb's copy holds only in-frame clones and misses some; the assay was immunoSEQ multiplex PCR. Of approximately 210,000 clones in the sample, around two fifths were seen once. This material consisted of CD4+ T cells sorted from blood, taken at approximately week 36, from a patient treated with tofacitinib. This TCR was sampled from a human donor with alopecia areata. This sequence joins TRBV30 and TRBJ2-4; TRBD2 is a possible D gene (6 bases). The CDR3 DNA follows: TGTGCCTGGGAAAACTCGGGAGACGGGGAAATTCAGTACTTC. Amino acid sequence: CAWENSGDGEIQYF.